The present T cell receptor (beta chain) was sequenced within a study of shared clonotypes between healthy human individuals. Study as a whole: A few men and two women, aged 18 to 49, were donors. Three plates each covered CD4 naive and memory; CD8 naive two, CD8 memory one.

The CDR3 sequence is 13 residues long. Germline trimming cut 5 bases from V and 4 bases from J; bases unmatched to any gene: 3. The germline CDR1 and CDR2 sequences are SEHNR and FQNEAQ (reference sequence). All participating donors were Caucasian adults from Nashville, Tennessee. Authors' methods: ImmunoSEQ only sent back junction sequences with no quality scores, so filtering was done differently. Generated by immunoSEQ multiplex PCR, the TCRdb table keeps only in-frame clones and is missing some. That table is the source of V, J and clone size, and D and trimming were worked out from the DNA. The sample includes about 380,000 clones, roughly 96% of them seen just once.

The sample comprised memory CD8+ T cells sorted from blood. Regarding subset: CD45RO+ cells pooled with CCR7-negative TemRA cells. The clonotype was recovered from a man younger than 40 in good health. The chain is built from TRBV7-9 and TRBJ1-2, with 8 positions matching TRBD1. The CDR3 sequence: CASSDRGAYGYTF. Here the CDR3 DNA reads TGTGCCAGCAGCGACAGGGGAGCCTATGGCTACACCTTC.